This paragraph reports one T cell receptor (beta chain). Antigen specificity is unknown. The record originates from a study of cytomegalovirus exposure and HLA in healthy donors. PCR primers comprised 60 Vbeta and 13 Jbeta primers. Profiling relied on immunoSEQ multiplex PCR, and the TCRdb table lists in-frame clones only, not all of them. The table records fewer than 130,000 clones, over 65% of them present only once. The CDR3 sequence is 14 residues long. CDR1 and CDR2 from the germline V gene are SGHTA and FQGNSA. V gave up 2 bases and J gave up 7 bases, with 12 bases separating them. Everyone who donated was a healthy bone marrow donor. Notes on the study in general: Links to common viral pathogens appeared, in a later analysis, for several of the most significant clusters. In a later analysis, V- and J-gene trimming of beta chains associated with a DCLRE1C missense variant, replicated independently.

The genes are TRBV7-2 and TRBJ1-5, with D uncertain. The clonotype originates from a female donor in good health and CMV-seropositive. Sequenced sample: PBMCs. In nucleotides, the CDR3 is TGTGCCAGCAGCTTAAGCTGGGAGGGACAGCCCCAGCATTTT. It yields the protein CASSLSWEGQPQHF. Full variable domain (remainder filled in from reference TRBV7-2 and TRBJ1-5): GAGVSQSPSNKVTEKGKDVELRCDPISGHTALYWYRQSLGQGLEFLIYFQGNSAPDKSGLPSDRFSAERTGGSVSTLTIQRTQQEDSAVYLCASSLSWEGQPQHFGDGTRLSIL.